This is a list of T cell receptor beta chains from one sample in a study of shared clonotypes between healthy human individuals. The method was immunoSEQ multiplex PCR; TCRdb's version includes in-frame clones alone and lacks a portion of them. The data contain around 2.3 million clones, approximately 96% of them seen just once; the ten biggest clones take up roughly 0.13%. The source material was naive CD4+ T cells sorted from blood. These receptor sequences come from a man aged 18 to 30 in good health. Each CDR3 is given with its conserved first and last residue. D genes are given only for firm matches. Rows give clone size only sometimes, using once, few, many, or a class for an expanded clone.

D	size	V	J	CDR3	DNA
TRBD1	NA	TRBV5-1	TRBJ2-7	CASSSGQGGRIEGQYF	TGCGCCAGCAGCTCTGGACAGGGCGGTCGTATAGAGGGGCAGTACTTC
TRBD2	NA	TRBV4-3	TRBJ2-7	CASSQTLADYEQYF	TGCGCCAGCAGCCAGACACTAGCGGACTACGAGCAGTACTTC
TRBD1	NA	TRBV5-1	TRBJ1-1	CASSPYRGTEAFF	TGCGCCAGCAGCCCGTACAGGGGAACTGAAGCTTTCTTT
NA	NA	TRBV5-1	TRBJ2-3	CASSLLSLSTDTQYF	TGCGCCAGCAGCTTGCTTAGCTTAAGCACAGATACGCAGTATTTT
NA	NA	TRBV5-3	TRBJ2-7	CARSSDRGVYLRAVLRAYEQYF	NA
NA	NA	TRBV9	TRBJ1-2	CASSVDWGGVGGYTF	TGTGCCAGCAGCGTAGACTGGGGTGGGGTCGGAGGCTACACCTTC
NA	NA	TRBV2	TRBJ2-5	CASGTGLQETQYF	TGTGCCAGCGGGACCGGTCTCCAAGAGACCCAGTACTTC
NA	NA	TRBV2	TRBJ2-5	CASTAMGETQYF	TGTGCCAGCACTGCTATGGGAGAGACCCAGTACTTC
TRBD2	NA	TRBV10-1	TRBJ2-3	CASSESRTSGGAGAQYF	TGCGCCAGCAGTGAGTCAAGGACTAGCGGGGGGGCCGGTGCGCAGTATTTT
NA	NA	TRBV4-2	TRBJ1-6	CASSQDRAGSNSPLHF	TGTGCCAGCAGCCAAGATCGGGCAGGGAGCAATTCACCCCTCCACTTT
NA	few	TRBV4-3	TRBJ2-2	CASSQVGGSNTGELFF	TGCGCCAGCAGCCAAGTTGGGGGATCGAACACCGGGGAGCTGTTTTTT
NA	NA	TRBV28	TRBJ1-5	CASRIGGYSNQPQHF	TGTGCCAGCAGGATAGGGGGTTATAGCAATCAGCCCCAGCATTTT
NA	NA	TRBV10-3	TRBJ2-2	CAISDRLFTGELFF	TGTGCCATCAGTGACAGGTTGTTCACCGGGGAGCTGTTTTTT
NA	NA	TRBV27	TRBJ1-5	CASPPGGRAFPIQHF	TGTGCCAGCCCCCCTGGGGGGAGGGCATTTCCAATCCAGCATTTT
NA	NA	TRBV10-3	TRBJ2-3	CAACGISTDTQYF	TGTGCCGCCTGCGGGATTTCCACAGATACGCAGTATTTT
TRBD1	NA	TRBV5-6	TRBJ2-7	CASSADRGNEQYF	TGTGCCAGCAGCGCGGACAGGGGGAACGAGCAGTACTTC
NA	NA	TRBV6-6	TRBJ2-7	CASSRGDHYEQYF	TGTGCCAGCAGTCGGGGAGACCACTACGAGCAGTACTTC
NA	NA	TRBV6-5	TRBJ1-1	CASSYSTPVSTEAFF	TGTGCCAGCAGTTATTCTACCCCGGTGAGCACTGAAGCTTTCTTT
NA	NA	TRBV28	TRBJ1-1	CASSVTPQNTEAFF	TGTGCCAGCAGCGTAACCCCCCAGAACACTGAAGCTTTCTTT
TRBD1	NA	TRBV19	TRBJ1-5	CASSRWVQGDQPQHF	TGTGCCAGTAGTAGATGGGTTCAGGGGGATCAGCCCCAGCATTTT
NA	NA	TRBV7-2	TRBJ1-2	CASSWGPGNGYGYTF	TGTGCCAGCAGCTGGGGTCCAGGGAACGGATATGGCTACACCTTC
NA	NA	TRBV30	TRBJ2-7	CAWSFPGSVAYYEQCF	TGTGCCTGGAGCTTCCCGGGCAGCGTAGCTTACTACGAGCAGTGCTTC
NA	NA	TRBV10-3	TRBJ1-5	CAISESIRIRGGNQPQHF	TGTGCCATCAGTGAGTCGATCAGAATCAGGGGTGGCAATCAGCCCCAGCATTTT
TRBD1	once	TRBV27	TRBJ2-5	CASSSQGFGETQYF	TGTGCCAGCAGTTCACAGGGGTTCGGAGAGACCCAGTACTTC
TRBD2	NA	TRBV7-9	TRBJ2-2	CASSPPTQAGAGTGELFF	TGTGCCAGCAGCCCCCCGACCCAAGCGGGAGCGGGTACCGGGGAGCTGTTTTTT
TRBD1	NA	TRBV14	TRBJ1-2	CASSQGRTGMVYGYTF	TGTGCCAGCAGCCAAGGACGGACAGGGATGGTCTATGGCTACACCTTC
NA	NA	TRBV19	TRBJ1-6	CASDSTNSPLHF	TGTGCCAGCGACAGTACGAATTCACCCCTCCACTTT
TRBD2	NA	TRBV5-4	TRBJ2-3	CASSAGLAGPDTQYF	TGTGCCAGCAGCGCCGGACTAGCGGGGCCCGATACGCAGTATTTT
TRBD1	NA	TRBV11-2	TRBJ2-5	CASSWDRTQETQYF	TGTGCCAGCAGCTGGGACAGGACACAAGAGACCCAGTACTTC
TRBD2	NA	TRBV18	TRBJ2-2	CASSQLAGGTGELFF	TGTGCCAGCTCACAACTAGCGGGAGGAACCGGGGAGCTGTTTTTT
NA	NA	TRBV5-8	TRBJ2-7	CASSLAGFSSYEQYF	TGTGCCAGCAGCTTGGCAGGGTTCAGCTCCTACGAGCAGTACTTC
TRBD2	NA	TRBV7-2	TRBJ2-1	CASSPGGTSGRREQFF	TGTGCCAGCAGCCCTGGAGGGACTAGCGGGAGGAGGGAGCAGTTCTTC
NA	NA	TRBV9	TRBJ1-3	CASTAGVGSGNTIYF	TGTGCCAGCACCGCAGGGGTTGGGTCTGGAAACACCATATATTTT
NA	NA	TRBV29-1	TRBJ2-7	CSVGTGAGNEQYF	TGCAGCGTCGGGACGGGTGCGGGGAACGAGCAGTACTTC
NA	NA	TRBV5-1	TRBJ1-4	CASSLDQGHEKLFF	TGCGCCAGCAGCTTGGATCAGGGGCATGAAAAACTGTTTTTT
NA	NA	TRBV7-2	TRBJ2-3	CASSSQPPYTQYF	TGTGCCAGCAGCTCCCAGCCGCCATATACGCAGTATTTT
TRBD1	once	TRBV30	TRBJ1-2	CAWSAQGNINYGYTF	TGTGCCTGGAGCGCACAGGGGAACATTAACTATGGCTACACCTTC
NA	NA	TRBV10-3	TRBJ2-7	CAIGASAFYEQYF	TGTGCCATCGGGGCCTCAGCCTTTTACGAGCAGTACTTC
NA	NA	TRBV9	TRBJ2-2	CASSPQGIINTGELFF	TGTGCCAGCAGCCCGCAGGGTATCATAAACACCGGGGAGCTGTTTTTT
NA	NA	TRBV6-1	TRBJ1-2	CASSPQRPGGYTF	TGTGCCAGCAGTCCCCAGCGTCCTGGTGGCTACACCTTC
TRBD2	NA	TRBV11-2	TRBJ2-7	CASSPRVTGGGNEQYF	TGTGCCAGCAGCCCCCGAGTTACAGGCGGGGGGAACGAGCAGTACTTC
TRBD1	NA	TRBV10-3	TRBJ2-7	CAISGRDRGGEQYF	TGTGCCATCAGTGGCCGGGACAGGGGGGGCGAGCAGTACTTC
NA	once	TRBV29-1	TRBJ1-1	CSVEGRRTHTEAFF	TGCAGCGTTGAAGGCAGGAGGACCCACACTGAAGCTTTCTTT
TRBD2	NA	TRBV9	TRBJ2-5	CASSVSSSGSFGQETQYF	TGTGCCAGCAGCGTTTCATCTAGCGGGAGTTTTGGGCAAGAGACCCAGTACTTC
NA	NA	TRBV6-5	TRBJ2-5	CASSPGRGAETQYF	TGTGCCAGCAGCCCCGGGCGGGGAGCAGAGACCCAGTACTTC
TRBD1	NA	TRBV6-1	TRBJ2-3	CASSEPGTGSNTQYF	TGTGCCAGCAGTGAGCCCGGGACAGGGTCCAATACGCAGTATTTT
TRBD1	NA	TRBV11-2	TRBJ2-3	CASSFRTGTADTQYF	TGTGCCAGCAGCTTCAGGACAGGGACCGCAGATACGCAGTATTTT
NA	NA	TRBV6-5	TRBJ1-1	CASSPGVLTEAFF	TGTGCCAGCAGCCCGGGGGTTCTCACTGAAGCTTTCTTT
NA	NA	TRBV7-3	TRBJ2-1	CASSLSLAPNEQFF	TGTGCCAGCAGCTTAAGCCTAGCTCCCAATGAGCAGTTCTTC
NA	NA	TRBV6-1	TRBJ1-2	CASSEHRKGGYTF	TGTGCCAGCAGTGAACACCGTAAGGGGGGCTACACCTTC
NA	NA	TRBV5-6	TRBJ1-2	CASSRAGREGYTF	TGTGCCAGCAGCAGGGCGGGCAGGGAGGGCTACACCTTC
NA	once	TRBV23-1	TRBJ1-1	CASSQSGREAFF	TGCGCCAGCAGTCAATCAGGGAGAGAAGCTTTCTTT
NA	NA	TRBV5-1	TRBJ1-4	CASSSLPGSTNEKLFF	TGCGCCAGCAGCTCTCTCCCTGGTTCAACTAATGAAAAACTGTTTTTT
NA	once	TRBV9	TRBJ2-5	CASSVAGIQETQYF	TGTGCCAGCAGCGTGGCCGGGATACAAGAGACCCAGTACTTC
NA	NA	TRBV7-2	TRBJ1-5	CASSLPGVVQPQHF	TGTGCCAGCAGCTTACCAGGGGTAGTGCAGCCCCAGCATTTT
TRBD1	NA	TRBV6-7	TRBJ2-7	CASSYFPGTETYEQYF	TGTGCCAGCAGTTACTTTCCCGGGACAGAGACTTACGAGCAGTACTTC
TRBD2	NA	TRBV5-1	TRBJ2-5	CASSRGLAGETQYF	TGCGCCAGCAGTAGGGGACTAGCGGGAGAGACCCAGTACTTC